This TCR beta chain was recovered during a study of T cell changes during pregnancy in multiple sclerosis. The CDR3 extends over 17 amino acids. With V trimmed by 2 bases and J by 0 bases, 9 bases remained unmatched. CDR1 and CDR2 (germline): MDHEN, SYDVKM. This table comes from immunoSEQ multiplex PCR, and its TCRdb copy is limited to in-frame clones, with some not included. Of 100,000 or so clones listed, about 90% are singletons. This clonotype was sampled from a female donor with multiple sclerosis, enrolled in a pregnancy study. The chain carries TRBV28 and TRBJ2-7; 8 bases align to TRBD2. The input for sequencing was peripheral blood, taken after pregnancy. In nucleotides, the CDR3 is TGTGCCAGCAGTTTACTGCGGGAGGAGAGGTCCTCCTACGAGCAGTACTTC. This sequence encodes CASSLLREERSSYEQYF.